This T cell receptor (beta chain) is drawn from a study of T cells in Graves' hyperthyroidism and ophthalmopathy. For the study at large: Any treatment followed the collection of peripheral blood at initial diagnosis.

This clonotype was detected many times. Its antigen is not known. Study-wide results and caveats: A 13 V-J model separated ophthalmopathy from stable hyperthyroidism.

Amplification of TCR beta CDR3 regions was performed using RNA transcripts as template. First-round RT-PCR with HTBI primers amplified the TCR CDR3 region. MiXCR, applied by TCRdb to the multiplex PCR reads, yields one record per CDR3 protein. The sample has about 560,000 distinct CDR3 sequences, 15% to 20% seen once. The J segment lost 1 base and the V segment lost 4 bases, leaving 7 bases of the junction unmatched. CDR1 is MDHEN and CDR2 is SYDVKM in the germline V gene. The CDR3 covers 16 residues. V and J are TRBV28 and TRBJ2-1; the match to TRBD2 covers 7 bases. This receptor was taken from a young woman with Graves' hyperthyroidism. Sequenced input: blood. The CDR3 nucleotides read TGTGCCAGCAGTTCCCCACTAGCGCCGTCCTACAATGAGCAGTTCTTC. It yields the protein CASSSPLAPSYNEQFF.